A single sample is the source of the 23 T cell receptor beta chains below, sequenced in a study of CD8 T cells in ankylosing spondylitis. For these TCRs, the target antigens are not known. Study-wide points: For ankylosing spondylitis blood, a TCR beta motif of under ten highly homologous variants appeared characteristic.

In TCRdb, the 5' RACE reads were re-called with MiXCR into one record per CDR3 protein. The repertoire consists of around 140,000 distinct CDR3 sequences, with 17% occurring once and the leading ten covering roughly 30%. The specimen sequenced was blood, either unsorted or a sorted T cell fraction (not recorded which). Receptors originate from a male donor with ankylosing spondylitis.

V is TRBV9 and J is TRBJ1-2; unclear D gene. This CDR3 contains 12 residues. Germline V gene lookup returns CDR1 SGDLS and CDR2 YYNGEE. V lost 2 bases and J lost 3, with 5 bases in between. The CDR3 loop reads CASSVVHYGYTF. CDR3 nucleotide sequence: TGTGCCAGCAGCGTCGTTCACTATGGCTACACCTTC. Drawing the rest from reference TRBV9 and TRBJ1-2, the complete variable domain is DSGVTQTPKHLITATGQRVTLRCSPRSGDLSVYWYQQSLDQGLQFLIQYYNGEERAKGNILERFSAQQFPDLHSELNLSSLELGDSALYFCASSVVHYGYTFGSGTRLTVV.

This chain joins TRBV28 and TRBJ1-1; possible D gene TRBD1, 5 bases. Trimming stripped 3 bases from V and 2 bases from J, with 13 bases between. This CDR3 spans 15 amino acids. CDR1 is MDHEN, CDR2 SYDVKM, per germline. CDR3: CASSFEGISNTEAFF. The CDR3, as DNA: TGTGCCAGCAGTTTTGAGGGGATCTCCAACACTGAAGCTTTCTTT.

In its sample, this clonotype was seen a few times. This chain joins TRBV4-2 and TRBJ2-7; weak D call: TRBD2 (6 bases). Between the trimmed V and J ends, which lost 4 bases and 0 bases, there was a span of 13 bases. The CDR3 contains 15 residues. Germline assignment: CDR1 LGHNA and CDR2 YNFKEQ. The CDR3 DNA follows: TGTGCCAGCAGCCCCCGGAGGGAAAGCTCCTACGAGCAGTACTTC. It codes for CASSPRRESSYEQYF.

Here the CDR3 DNA reads TGTGCCAGAACCCTAGACCTCCCGGGAGGGTACGAGCAGTACTTC. This codes for CARTLDLPGGYEQYF. This chain uses TRBV5-7 with TRBJ2-7; the match to TRBD2 covers 8 bases. TRBV5-7 is an open reading frame, and its role is uncertain. Trimming removed 8 bases from V and 4 bases from J; junction bases left unmatched: 14. This CDR3 has 15 residues.

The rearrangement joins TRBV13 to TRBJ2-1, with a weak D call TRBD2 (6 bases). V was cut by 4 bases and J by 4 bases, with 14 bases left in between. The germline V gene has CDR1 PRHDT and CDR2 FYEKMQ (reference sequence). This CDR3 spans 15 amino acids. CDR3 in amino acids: CASSSTGTRYNEQFF. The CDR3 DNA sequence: TGTGCCAGCAGCTCCACCGGGACTCGATACAATGAGCAGTTCTTC.

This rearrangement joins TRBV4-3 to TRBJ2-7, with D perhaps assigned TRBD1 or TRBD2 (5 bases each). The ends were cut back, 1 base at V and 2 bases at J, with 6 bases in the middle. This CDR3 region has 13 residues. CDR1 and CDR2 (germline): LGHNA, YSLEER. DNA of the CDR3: TGCGCCAGCAGCCAAGGAGGGGCCTACGAGCAGTACTTC. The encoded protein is CASSQGGAYEQYF.

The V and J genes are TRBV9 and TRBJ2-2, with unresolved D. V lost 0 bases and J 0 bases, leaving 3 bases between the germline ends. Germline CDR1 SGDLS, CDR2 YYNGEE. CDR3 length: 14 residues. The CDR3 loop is CASSVDPNTGELFF. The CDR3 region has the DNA TGTGCCAGCAGCGTAGACCCGAACACCGGGGAGCTGTTTTTT.

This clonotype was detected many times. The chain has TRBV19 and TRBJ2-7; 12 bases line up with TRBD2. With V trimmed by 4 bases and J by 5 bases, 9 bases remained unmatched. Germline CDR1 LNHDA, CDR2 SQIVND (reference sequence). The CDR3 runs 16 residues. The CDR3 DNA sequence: TGTGCCAGTAGTAAACGACTAGCGGGAGTAGAGGACGAGCAGTACTTC. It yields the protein CASSKRLAGVEDEQYF.

CDR3 amino acids: CSVALFGTRGRTDTQYF. DNA for the CDR3: TGCAGCGTTGCCCTTTTTGGGACTAGGGGACGCACAGATACGCAGTATTTT. The chain joins TRBV29-1 to TRBJ2-3, with 8 bases identical to TRBD2. The V segment lost 4 bases and the J segment 1 base; nucleotides outside the gene matches: 13. CDR3 length: 17 amino acids. Germline V lookup: CDR1 SQVTM, CDR2 ANQGSEA.

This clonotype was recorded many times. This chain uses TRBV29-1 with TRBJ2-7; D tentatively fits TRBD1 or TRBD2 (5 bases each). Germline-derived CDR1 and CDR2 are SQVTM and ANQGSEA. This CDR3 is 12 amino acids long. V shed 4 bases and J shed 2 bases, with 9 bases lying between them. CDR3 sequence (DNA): TGCAGCGTTGCGGTGGGGGCCTACGAGCAGTACTTC. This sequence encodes CSVAVGAYEQYF.

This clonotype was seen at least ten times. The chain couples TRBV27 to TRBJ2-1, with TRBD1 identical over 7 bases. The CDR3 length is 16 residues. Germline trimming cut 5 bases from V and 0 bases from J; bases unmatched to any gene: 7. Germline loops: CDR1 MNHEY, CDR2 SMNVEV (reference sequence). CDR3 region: CASSPQQGSSYNEQFF. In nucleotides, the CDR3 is TGTGCCAGCAGTCCCCAACAGGGGAGCTCCTACAATGAGCAGTTCTTC.

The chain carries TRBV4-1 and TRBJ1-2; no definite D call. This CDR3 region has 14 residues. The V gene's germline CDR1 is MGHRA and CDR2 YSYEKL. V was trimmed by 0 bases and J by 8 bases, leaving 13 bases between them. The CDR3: CASSQDWGLEGYTF. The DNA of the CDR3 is TGCGCCAGCAGCCAAGATTGGGGTCTTGAGGGCTACACCTTC.

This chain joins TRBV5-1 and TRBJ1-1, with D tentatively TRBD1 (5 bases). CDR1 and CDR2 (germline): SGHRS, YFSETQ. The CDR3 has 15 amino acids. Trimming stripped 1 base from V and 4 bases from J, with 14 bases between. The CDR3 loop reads CASSLFVGEGTEAFF. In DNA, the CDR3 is TGCGCCAGCAGCTTGTTTGTAGGGGAGGGCACTGAAGCTTTCTTT.

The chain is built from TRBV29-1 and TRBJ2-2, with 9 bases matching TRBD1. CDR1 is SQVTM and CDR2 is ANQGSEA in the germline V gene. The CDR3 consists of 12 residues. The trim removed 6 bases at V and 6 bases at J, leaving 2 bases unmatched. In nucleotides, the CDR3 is TGCAGCGTAGGGACAGGGTCCGGGGAGCTGTTTTTT. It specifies CSVGTGSGELFF.

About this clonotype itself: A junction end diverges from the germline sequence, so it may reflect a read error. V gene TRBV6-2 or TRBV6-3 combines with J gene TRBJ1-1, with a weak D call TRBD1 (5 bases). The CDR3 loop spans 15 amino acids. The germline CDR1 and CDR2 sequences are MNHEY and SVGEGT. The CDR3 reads CASSFQLVPDTEAFF. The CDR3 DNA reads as TGTGCCAGCAGTTTCCAACTCGTCCCGGACACTGAAGCTTTCTTC.

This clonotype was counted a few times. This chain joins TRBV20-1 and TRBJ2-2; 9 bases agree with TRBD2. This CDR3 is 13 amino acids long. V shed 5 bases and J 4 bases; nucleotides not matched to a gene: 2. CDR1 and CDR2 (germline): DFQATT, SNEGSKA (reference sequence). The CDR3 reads CSAAGGFTGELFF. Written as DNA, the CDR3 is TGCAGTGCTGCGGGGGGGTTCACCGGGGAGCTGTTTTTT.

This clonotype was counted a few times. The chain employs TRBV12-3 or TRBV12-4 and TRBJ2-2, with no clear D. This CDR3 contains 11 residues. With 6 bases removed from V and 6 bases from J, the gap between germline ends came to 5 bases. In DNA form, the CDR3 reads TGTGCCAGCAGCCATTCCGGGGAGCTGTTTTTT. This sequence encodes CASSHSGELFF.

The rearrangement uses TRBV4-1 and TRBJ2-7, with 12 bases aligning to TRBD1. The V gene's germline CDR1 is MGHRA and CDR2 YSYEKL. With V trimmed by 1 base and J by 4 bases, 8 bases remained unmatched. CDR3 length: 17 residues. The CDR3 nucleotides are TGCGCCAGCAGCCAAGCGGGGGGACAGGGGGCGATGTACGAGCAGTACTTC. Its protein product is CASSQAGGQGAMYEQYF.

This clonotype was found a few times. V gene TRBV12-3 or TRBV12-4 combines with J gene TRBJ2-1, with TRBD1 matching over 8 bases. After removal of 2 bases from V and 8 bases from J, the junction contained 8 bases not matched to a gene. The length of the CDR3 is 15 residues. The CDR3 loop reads CASSLTSGGLDEQFF. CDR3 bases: TGTGCCAGCAGTTTAACGTCAGGGGGCCTCGATGAGCAGTTCTTC.

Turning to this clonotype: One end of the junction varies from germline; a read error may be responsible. The CDR3 protein is CACSQGTGGGEQYF. CDR3 DNA: TGCGCCTGCAGCCAAGGGACAGGGGGCGGCGAGCAGTACTTC. The rearrangement joins TRBV4-1 to TRBJ2-7; TRBD1 matches 12 bases. Germline loops: CDR1 MGHRA, CDR2 YSYEKL. The length of the CDR3 is 14 residues.

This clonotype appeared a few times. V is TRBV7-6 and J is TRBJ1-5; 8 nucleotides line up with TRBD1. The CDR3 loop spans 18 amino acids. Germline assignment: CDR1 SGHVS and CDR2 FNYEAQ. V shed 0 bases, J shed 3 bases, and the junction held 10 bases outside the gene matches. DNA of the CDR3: TGTGCCAGCAGCTTAGCGGACAGGGCCGACATAAACAATCAGCCCCAGCATTTT. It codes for CASSLADRADINNQPQHF. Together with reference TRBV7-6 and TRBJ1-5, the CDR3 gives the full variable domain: GAGVSQSPRYKVTKRGQDVALRCDPISGHVSLYWYRQALGQGPEFLTYFNYEAQQDKSGLPNDRFSAERPEGSISTLTIQRTEQRDSAMYRCASSLADRADINNQPQHFGDGTRLSIL.

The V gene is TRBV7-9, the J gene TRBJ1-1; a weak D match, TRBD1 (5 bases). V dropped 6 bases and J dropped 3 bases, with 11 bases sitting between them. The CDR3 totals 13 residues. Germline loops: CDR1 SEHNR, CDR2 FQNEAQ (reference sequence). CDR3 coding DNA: TGTGCCAGCAGTCATTCCAGGGACACTGAAGCTTTCTTT. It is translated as CASSHSRDTEAFF.

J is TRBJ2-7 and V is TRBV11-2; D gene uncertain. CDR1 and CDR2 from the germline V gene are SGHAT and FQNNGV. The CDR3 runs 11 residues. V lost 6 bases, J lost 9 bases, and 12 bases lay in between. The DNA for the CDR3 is TGTGCCAGCAGTTCCCCATTAGCGCAGTACTTC. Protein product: CASSSPLAQYF.